This TCR beta chain was sequenced in a study of Ad26.COV2.S vaccination and SARS-CoV-2 variants. The wider study: Ad26.COV2.S arm of COV1001 included the donor.

This CDR3 comprises 13 residues. CDR1 is MNHNS and CDR2 is SASEGT in the germline V gene. V was trimmed by 1 base and J by 6 bases, leaving 9 bases between them. This sample's treatment: some 20 received Ad26.COV2.S at low or high dose, single or two shots; about five received placebo; per-sample allocation not given. Sampling took place 63 days after the first vaccine or placebo injection. This adult donor, from Boston, was 18-55 years old. TCRdb's copy holds only in-frame clones and misses some; the assay was immunoSEQ multiplex PCR. Of about 330,000 clones listed, under 90% are singletons. This clone was recorded a few times. Its antigen is undetermined. The study, taken as a whole, reports: Analyses that measured TCR breadth and depth may have underestimated total T cell responses.

The TCR was taken from a person between 18 and 65 years old who received the Ad26.COV2.S COVID-19 vaccine or a placebo. The source was peripheral blood, collected in a trial of Ad26.COV2.S vaccine versus placebo. This chain uses TRBV6-1 with TRBJ1-2, with unresolved D. CDR3 sequence (DNA): TGTGCCAGCAGTGAAGAGTCTCTGGATGGCTACACCTTC. Translation gives CASSEESLDGYTF.